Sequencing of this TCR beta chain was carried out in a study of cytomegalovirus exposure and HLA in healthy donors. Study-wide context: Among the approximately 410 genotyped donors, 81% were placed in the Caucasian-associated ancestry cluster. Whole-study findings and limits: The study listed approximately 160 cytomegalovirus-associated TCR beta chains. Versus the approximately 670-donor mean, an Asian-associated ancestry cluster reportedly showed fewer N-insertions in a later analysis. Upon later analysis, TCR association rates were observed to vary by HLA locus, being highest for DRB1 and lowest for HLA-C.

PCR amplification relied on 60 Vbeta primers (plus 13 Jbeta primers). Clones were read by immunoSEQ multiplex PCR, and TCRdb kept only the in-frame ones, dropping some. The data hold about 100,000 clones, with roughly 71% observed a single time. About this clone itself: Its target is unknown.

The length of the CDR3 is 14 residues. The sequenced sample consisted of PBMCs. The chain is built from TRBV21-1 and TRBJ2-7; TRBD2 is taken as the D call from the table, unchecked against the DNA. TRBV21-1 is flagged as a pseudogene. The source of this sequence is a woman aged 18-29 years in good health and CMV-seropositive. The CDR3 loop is CASSQRDPAYEQYF. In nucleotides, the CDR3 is TGTGCCAGCAGCCAGCGGGACCCAGCCTACGAGCAGTACTTC.